The text below deals with one TCR beta chain. Its antigen remains unidentified. Patients sequenced had flow cytometry evidence of CD8+CD57+ cell expansion. Severe acquired aplastic anemia was present in all patients. Blood sampling was performed on the patients, and none of them had received therapy by then. The data are from a study of CD8+CD57+ T cells in acquired aplastic anemia. Study summary: Average DNA yield from sorted CD4+ and CD8+ cells was around 3.2 ug. Points from the study as a whole: Researchers report that around 29 CD8+ CDR3 sequences appeared in both patients and controls.

The TCR beta profiling, which covered VDJ combination and CDR3 sequence, was carried out using genomic DNA as the template. TCRdb redid the calling of the reads with MiXCR, one entry per CDR3 protein. The data hold about 58,000 distinct CDR3 sequences, with about 56% observed a single time. The V end lost 3 bases, the J end lost 4 bases, and 9 bases lay between the germline ends. Germline V gene sequence: CDR1 SEHNR, CDR2 FQNEAQ (reference sequence). The CDR3 is 13 residues long. The receptor's source is a human donor with aplastic anemia. The chain couples TRBV7-9 to TRBJ1-1; TRBD1 might be the D (5 bases). Specimen: sorted CD4+, CD8+, or CD8+CD57+ T cells (not recorded which) from PBMCs. The CDR3 DNA is TGTGCCAGCAGCTTGGGGGTTGTCACTGAAGCTTTCTTT. Protein product: CASSLGVVTEAFF.